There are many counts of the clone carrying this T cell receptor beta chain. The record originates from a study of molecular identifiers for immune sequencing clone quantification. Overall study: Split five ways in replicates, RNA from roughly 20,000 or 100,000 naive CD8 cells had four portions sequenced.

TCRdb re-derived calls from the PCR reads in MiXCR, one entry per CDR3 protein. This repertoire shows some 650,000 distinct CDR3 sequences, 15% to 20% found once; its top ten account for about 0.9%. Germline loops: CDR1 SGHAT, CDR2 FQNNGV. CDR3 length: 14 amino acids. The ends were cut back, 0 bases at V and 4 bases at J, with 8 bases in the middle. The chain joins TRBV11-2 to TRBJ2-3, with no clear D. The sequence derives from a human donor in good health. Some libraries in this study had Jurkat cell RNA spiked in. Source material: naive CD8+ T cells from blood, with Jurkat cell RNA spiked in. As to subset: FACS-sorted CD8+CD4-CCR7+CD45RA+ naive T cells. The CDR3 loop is CASSLELSPDTQYF. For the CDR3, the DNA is TGTGCCAGCAGCTTAGAACTCTCACCAGATACGCAGTATTTT.